This T cell receptor (beta chain) originates from a study of long-term antiretroviral therapy in people with HIV. CDR1 is SEHNR, CDR2 FQNEAQ, per germline (reference sequence). V lost 4 bases and J 5 bases, leaving 14 bases between the germline ends. There are 14 residues in the CDR3. Researchers report immunoSEQ v3.0 was run at survey level. TCRdb's copy holds only in-frame clones and misses some; the assay was immunoSEQ multiplex PCR. The repertoire holds around 12,000 clones, with roughly nine tenths as singletons. This clone appeared a single time. The material was unsorted PBMCs, obtained 2.1 years after starting antiretroviral therapy. This TCR was recovered from a woman aged 40 to 55 with HIV. The J gene is TRBJ1-2, the V gene TRBV7-9; D may be TRBD1 (5 bases). As DNA, the CDR3 is TGTGCCAGCAGCTCACAAGGGGCGGCGTATGGCTACACCTTC. Translation: CASSSQGAAYGYTF.